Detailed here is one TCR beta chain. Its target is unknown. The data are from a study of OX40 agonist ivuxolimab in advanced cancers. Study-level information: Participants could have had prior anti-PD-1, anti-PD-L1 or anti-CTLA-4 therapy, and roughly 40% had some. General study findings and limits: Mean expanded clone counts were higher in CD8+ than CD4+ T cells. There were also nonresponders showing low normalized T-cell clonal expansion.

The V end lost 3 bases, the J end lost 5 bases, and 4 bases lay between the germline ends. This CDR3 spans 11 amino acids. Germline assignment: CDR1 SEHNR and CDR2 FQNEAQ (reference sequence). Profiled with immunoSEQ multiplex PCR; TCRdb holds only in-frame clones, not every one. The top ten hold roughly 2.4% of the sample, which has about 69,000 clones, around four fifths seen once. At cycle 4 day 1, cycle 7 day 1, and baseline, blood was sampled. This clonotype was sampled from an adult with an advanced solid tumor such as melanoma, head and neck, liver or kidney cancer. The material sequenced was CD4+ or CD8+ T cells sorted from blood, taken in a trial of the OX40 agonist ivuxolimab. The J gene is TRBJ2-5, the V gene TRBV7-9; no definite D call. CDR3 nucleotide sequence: TGTGCCAGCAGCTTCTCGGAGACCCAGTACTTC. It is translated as CASSFSETQYF.